The 26 T cell receptor beta chains listed next were all sequenced from one sample in a study of T cells after yellow fever vaccination. In TCRdb, the 5' RACE reads were re-called with MiXCR into one record per CDR3 protein. This sample has about 360,000 distinct CDR3 sequences, with about 6% found just once. Source: PBMCs, taken 5 days after the yellow fever booster vaccination. The source is a man in his thirties or forties who received the YFV17D yellow fever vaccine.

This clonotype was picked up a small number of times. The gene calls are TRBV6-5 and TRBJ1-4, with D perhaps TRBD1 (6 bases). CDR1 MNHEY and CDR2 SVGAGI come from the germline V gene. CDR3 length equals 14 residues. V lost 2 bases, J lost 8 bases, and 12 bases lay in between. CDR3 loop: CASSYGRGDEKLFF. In DNA form, the CDR3 reads TGTGCCAGCAGTTACGGAAGGGGGGACGAAAAACTGTTTTTT.

Comments on this clonotype: A read error may produce the germline difference seen at one junction end. This chain joins TRBV11-1 and TRBJ2-6; 8 bases are a match to TRBD1. The CDR3 consists of 18 residues. Germline V lookup: CDR1 SGHAT, CDR2 FQDESV (reference sequence). CDR3 loop: CASSLDAGGASGANVLAF. The DNA for the CDR3 is TGTGCCAGCAGCTTAGATGCAGGGGGCGCTTCTGGGGCCAACGTCCTGGCTTTC.

In its sample, this clonotype was seen many times. V usage is TRBV20-1 and J usage is TRBJ2-1; TRBD2 matches at 7 bases. Germline V CDR1 and CDR2: DFQATT, SNEGSKA (reference sequence). The CDR3 has 18 amino acids. Trimming took 2 bases from V and 7 from J; bases not matched to a gene: 20. CDR3 amino acids: CSARFGLVEWGPANEQFF. The CDR3 DNA is TGCAGTGCTAGATTTGGACTAGTCGAGTGGGGACCCGCGAATGAGCAGTTCTTC.

Only a few counts were recorded for this clonotype. V usage is TRBV5-1 and J usage is TRBJ1-3; tentative D call: TRBD1 (5 bases). Trimming removed 5 bases from V and 1 base from J, with 10 bases in between. CDR3 size: 14 residues. CDR1 is SGHRS and CDR2 is YFSETQ in the germline V gene. CDR3 bases: TGCGCCAGCAGTCCCGAGGGGTCTGGAAACACCATATATTTT. This translates into CASSPEGSGNTIYF.

There are a few counts of this clonotype. V usage is TRBV7-2 and J usage is TRBJ2-1, with 8 bases identical to TRBD1. The CDR3 consists of 15 residues. CDR1 and CDR2 from the germline V gene are SGHTA and FQGNSA. Germline trimming cut 4 bases from V and 0 bases from J; bases unmatched to any gene: 2. CDR3 DNA sequence: TGTGCCAGCAGCTCGGGACAGGTCTCCTACAATGAGCAGTTCTTC. Amino acid sequence: CASSSGQVSYNEQFF.

The chain carries TRBV15 and TRBJ2-1; the D gene is possibly TRBD2 (5 bases). The CDR3 consists of 15 residues. Between the trimmed V and J ends, which lost 1 base and 5 bases, there was a span of 12 bases. CDR1 is LNHNV, CDR2 YYDKDF, per germline (reference sequence). DNA of the CDR3: TGTGCCACCAGCAGAGGGGCAGAGGGCAACAATGAGCAGTTCTTC. It encodes CATSRGAEGNNEQFF.

The chain joins TRBV7-9 to TRBJ2-4; D unresolved. Germline V gives CDR1 SEHNR, CDR2 FQNEAQ (reference sequence). Trimming took 0 bases from V and 9 from J, leaving 6 bases between them. The CDR3 sequence is 12 residues long. CDR3 residues: CASSLAPSIQYF. The CDR3 DNA reads TGTGCCAGCAGCTTAGCCCCAAGCATTCAGTACTTC.

This clonotype was recorded at least ten times. The genes are TRBV7-2 and TRBJ2-7; D is perhaps TRBD2 (6 bases). The germline V gene encodes CDR1 SGHTA and CDR2 FQGNSA. V was trimmed by 4 bases and J by 2 bases, leaving 9 bases between them. CDR3 length equals 13 residues. CDR3 sequence: CASSSRGTYEQYF. The CDR3 nucleotides read TGTGCCAGCAGCTCCCGGGGGACCTACGAGCAGTACTTC.

This clonotype was detected ten times or more. CDR3 loop: CASSARDSYEQYF. The CDR3 DNA reads TGTGCCAGCAGCGCCCGGGACAGCTACGAGCAGTACTTC. The J gene is TRBJ2-7, the V gene TRBV7-9; TRBD1 matches 7 bases. V lost 5 bases and J lost 3; bases outside the gene matches: 4. The CDR3 is 13 residues long. In germline, CDR1 is SEHNR, CDR2 FQNEAQ (reference sequence).

This clonotype has only a few counts. The chain carries TRBV7-2 and TRBJ2-3; 7 bases map to TRBD2. The trim removed 4 bases at V and 1 base at J, leaving 5 bases unmatched. Germline-derived CDR1 and CDR2 are SGHTA and FQGNSA. The CDR3 consists of 15 residues. The CDR3 nucleotides read TGTGCCAGCAGCTCTCTAGCGGCTGGCACAGATACGCAGTATTTT. This translates into CASSSLAAGTDTQYF.

The chain combines TRBV5-1 with TRBJ2-5; 10 positions match TRBD1. With 3 bases clipped from V and 3 bases from J, the junction kept 8 bases outside the gene matches. From germline, CDR1 is SGHRS and CDR2 YFSETQ. The CDR3 loop spans 16 amino acids. CDR3: CASSSGDRGLEETQYF. In DNA form, the CDR3 reads TGCGCCAGCAGCTCGGGGGACAGGGGATTGGAAGAGACCCAGTACTTC.

This clonotype turned up a few times. The V gene is TRBV7-2, the J gene TRBJ2-2; TRBD2 aligns across 13 bases. CDR1 is SGHTA, CDR2 FQGNSA, per germline. The V segment lost 6 bases and the J segment 6 bases; nucleotides outside the gene matches: 7. The CDR3 is 16 amino acids. The chain's CDR3 is CASRATSGRGAGELFF. In nucleotides, the CDR3 is TGTGCCAGCAGGGCTACTAGCGGGAGGGGTGCCGGGGAGCTGTTTTTT.

This chain links TRBV6-1 with TRBJ2-1; D may be TRBD1 or TRBD2 (5 bases each). Germline V gene sequence: CDR1 MNHNS, CDR2 SASEGT. CDR3 length equals 15 residues. Trimming stripped 4 bases from V and 9 bases from J, with 19 bases between. Here the CDR3 reads CASSGAAAGSPEQFF. CDR3 DNA: TGTGCCAGCAGTGGGGCCGCGGCAGGGAGCCCTGAGCAGTTCTTC.

This clonotype was seen only a few times. CDR3 region: CASRPRRQGETQYF. The CDR3 nucleotides read TGTGCCAGCAGACCCCGGAGGCAGGGAGAGACCCAGTACTTC. The chain combines TRBV2 with TRBJ2-5; the D gene could be TRBD1 or TRBD2 (5 bases each). Trimming pared 6 bases from V and 4 bases from J, leaving 15 bases between. The CDR3 extends over 14 amino acids. Germline CDR1 reads SNHLY; CDR2 reads FYNNEI.

This clonotype has ten or more counts. The genes are TRBV5-5 and TRBJ2-5; no clear D. The CDR3 runs 14 residues. The germline V gene encodes CDR1 SGHKS and CDR2 YYEKEE (reference sequence). The V end lost 5 bases, the J end lost 5 bases, and 16 bases lay between the germline ends. The CDR3 DNA reads as TGTGCCAGCAGTTATCTCTTTGGTCCGGAGACCCAGTACTTC. Translated, it gives CASSYLFGPETQYF. The full variable domain, in which reference TRBV5-5 and TRBJ2-5 provide the parts outside the CDR3, is DAGVTQSPTHLIKTRGQQVTLRCSPISGHKSVSWYQQVLGQGPQFIFQYYEKEERGRGNFPDRFSARQFPNYSSELNVNALLLGDSALYLCASSYLFGPETQYFGPGTRLLVL.

This clonotype appeared many times. The V gene is TRBV11-2, the J gene TRBJ2-4; D could derive from TRBD1 or TRBD2 (5 bases each). V was pared by 1 base and J by 8 bases, with 15 bases between. The CDR3 length is 15 residues. CDR1 and CDR2 from the germline V gene are SGHAT and FQNNGV. CDR3 in DNA: TGTGCCAGCAGCTTAGTTCGGGCCTTGGGGGACATTCAGTACTTC. It yields the protein CASSLVRALGDIQYF. Full variable domain (outside the CDR3, taken from reference TRBV11-2 and TRBJ2-4): EAGVAQSPRYKIIEKRQSVAFWCNPISGHATLYWYQQILGQGPKLLIQFQNNGVVDDSQLPKDRFSAERLKGVDSTLKIQPAKLEDSAVYLCASSLVRALGDIQYFGAGTRLSVL.

This clonotype was observed many times. The chain is built from TRBV10-3 and TRBJ2-1, with 13 positions matching TRBD2. The V gene's germline CDR1 is ENHRY and CDR2 SYGVKD. J lost 5 bases, V lost 3 bases, and 4 bases had no gene match. The CDR3 spans 16 residues. The CDR3 sequence is CAISDWTSGSDNEQFF. CDR3 bases: TGTGCCATCAGTGATTGGACTAGCGGGAGTGACAATGAGCAGTTCTTC.

The chain employs TRBV7-3 and TRBJ2-7; TRBD1 is a possible D gene (6 bases). The CDR3 totals 14 residues. The V end was cut by 2 bases, the J end by 7 bases, with 15 bases between. Germline V CDR1 and CDR2: SGHTA, FQGTGA. The CDR3 reads CASSLSGPRGEQYF. Written as DNA, the CDR3 is TGTGCCAGCAGCTTATCGGGGCCAAGGGGGGAGCAGTACTTC.

Ten or more counts support this clonotype. The V call is TRBV20-1, the J call TRBJ2-1; D perhaps matches TRBD2 (7 bases). Looked up from germline, CDR1 is DFQATT and CDR2 is SNEGSKA (reference sequence). This CDR3 is built from 13 residues. Trimming removed 6 bases at V and 1 base at J, with 10 bases between. CDR3 residues: CSARGASYNEQFF. The CDR3 nucleotides are TGCAGTGCCCGGGGGGCATCCTACAATGAGCAGTTCTTC.

The rearrangement uses TRBV19 and TRBJ2-3; 7 bases are a match to TRBD1. The J segment lost 0 bases and the V segment lost 5 bases, leaving 8 bases of the junction unmatched. Germline V gene lookup returns CDR1 LNHDA and CDR2 SQIVND (reference sequence). The CDR3 runs 16 residues. CDR3 amino acids: CASSETGTYSTDTQYF. CDR3 DNA sequence: TGTGCCAGTAGTGAGACAGGGACATATAGCACAGATACGCAGTATTTT.

In this sample, this clonotype turned up many times. The chain has TRBV6-1 and TRBJ1-1; D possibly corresponds to TRBD1 (6 bases). This CDR3 is 14 amino acids long. Germline V gives CDR1 MNHNS, CDR2 SASEGT. Between the trimmed V and J ends, which lost 6 bases and 2 bases, there was a span of 13 bases. The CDR3 reads CASRTNRANTEAFF. The CDR3 DNA is TGTGCCAGCAGGACCAACAGGGCCAACACTGAAGCTTTCTTT.

This clonotype is a singleton in its sample. The chain is built from TRBV7-7 and TRBJ1-1; D remains unclear. The CDR3 extends over 13 amino acids. The germline V gene has CDR1 SSHAT and CDR2 FNYEAQ (reference sequence). This CDR3 reads CAGSLDSNTEAFF. Written as DNA, the CDR3 is TGTGCTGGCAGCTTAGACTCTAACACTGAAGCTTTCTTT.

This clonotype was found many times. The J gene is TRBJ1-1, the V gene TRBV6-2 or TRBV6-3; 9 bases line up with TRBD1. The J segment lost 5 bases and the V segment lost 6 bases, leaving 7 bases of the junction unmatched. CDR1 is MNHEY and CDR2 is SVGEGT in the germline V gene. The CDR3 loop spans 14 amino acids. The CDR3 protein is CASSTQGANTEAFF. The CDR3 nucleotides are TGTGCCAGCAGCACACAGGGGGCCAATACTGAAGCTTTCTTT.

V gene TRBV5-1 combines with J gene TRBJ2-7; no reliable D call. The V end was cut by 3 bases, the J end by 5 bases, with 18 bases between. Germline loops: CDR1 SGHRS, CDR2 YFSETQ. The CDR3 has 15 amino acids. The DNA for the CDR3 is TGCGCCAGCAGCTATCTGGGAACCAAGGGCCACGAGCAGTACTTC. Protein product: CASSYLGTKGHEQYF.

This clonotype was picked up many times. The V gene is TRBV28, the J gene TRBJ2-4, with a weak D call TRBD1 (6 bases). The CDR3 covers 17 residues. V lost 5 bases to trimming and J lost 7 bases, with 24 bases between them. Germline CDR1 and CDR2: MDHEN and SYDVKM. The CDR3 here is CASSGSGQMGSDNIQYF. DNA for the CDR3: TGTGCCAGCAGTGGATCAGGACAGATGGGTTCGGATAACATTCAGTACTTC. Combining the CDR3 with reference TRBV28 and TRBJ2-4 gives the whole variable domain DVKVTQSSRYLVKRTGEKVFLECVQDMDHENMFWYRQDPGLGLRLIYFSYDVKMKEKGDIPEGYSVSREKKERFSLILESASTNQTSMYLCASSGSGQMGSDNIQYFGAGTRLSVL.

This clonotype was recorded many times. This chain links TRBV4-3 with TRBJ2-7; 11 nucleotides agree with TRBD1. Looked up from germline, CDR1 is LGHNA and CDR2 is YSLEER. The V and J ends lost 5 bases and 4 bases, in that order; junction bases with no gene match: 4. The CDR3 runs to 14 residues. The DNA of the CDR3 is TGCGCCAGCAGCTCGGACAGGGGGCTGTACGAGCAGTACTTC. This translates into CASSSDRGLYEQYF.